The present T cell receptor beta chain was sequenced within a study of T-cell reconstitution after alpha-beta-depleted transplantation in children. The CDR3 runs 15 residues. V was clipped by 3 bases and J by 1 base, with 13 bases between them. CDR1 and CDR2 from the germline V gene are LGHNA and YSLEER. The library targeted TCRbeta and was prepared with unique molecular identifiers. TCRdb analysed the PCR reads with MiXCR anew, one entry per CDR3 protein. This sample has hundreds of thousands of distinct CDR3 sequences, with roughly a tenth found just once. Sequenced here: PBMCs from the stem cell graft donor, sampled from the stem cell graft. This sequence was found in a human donor who donated a stem cell graft to a child with acute myeloid leukemia. The V call is TRBV4-3, the J call TRBJ2-7; D perhaps matches TRBD1 (5 bases). The CDR3, as DNA: TGCGCCAGCAGCCAGTCCTGGGGCTTATCCTACGAGCAGTACTTC. Protein: CASSQSWGLSYEQYF.